A selection of T cell receptor beta chains follows, all from one sample in a study of control samples from healthy donors and cancer patients. Libraries were prepared by immunoSEQ multiplex PCR; TCRdb keeps only in-frame clonotypes and omits some of them. The sample yields about 120,000 clones, 70% to 90% seen once. Sample: blood. Receptors were obtained from a man in his forties or fifties in good health. CDR3s include the opening cysteine and the closing phenylalanine or tryptophan. A D gene is named only where the DNA matches it firmly. Size is stated for part of the rows, as once, few or many counts, or as a class when the clone is expanded.

v_call: TRBV3-1/TRBV3-2
d_call: NA
j_call: TRBJ2-7
clone_size: few
cdr3_nt: TGTGCCAGCAGCCAGGGGGTGGCCTACGAGCAGTACTTC
cdr3_aa: CASSQGVAYEQYF

v_call: TRBV5-1
d_call: TRBD1
j_call: TRBJ1-2
clone_size: NA
cdr3_nt: TGCGCCAGCAGCCGGACAGGGGACGGCTACACCTTC
cdr3_aa: CASSRTGDGYTF

v_call: TRBV30
d_call: NA
j_call: TRBJ1-5
clone_size: NA
cdr3_nt: TGTGCCTGGAGTATCCGTCCAAATCAGCCCCAGCATTTT
cdr3_aa: CAWSIRPNQPQHF

v_call: TRBV3-1/TRBV3-2
d_call: NA
j_call: TRBJ1-2
clone_size: NA
cdr3_nt: TGTGCCAGCAGCCAAGAGGGGGCGGGACCTTATGGCTACACCTTC
cdr3_aa: CASSQEGAGPYGYTF

v_call: TRBV4-1
d_call: NA
j_call: TRBJ1-5
clone_size: NA
cdr3_nt: TGCGCCAGCAGCCAAGATGCCCAAGGGGGGAGAGGACAGCCCCAGCATTTT
cdr3_aa: CASSQDAQGGRGQPQHF

v_call: TRBV5-3
d_call: TRBD2
j_call: TRBJ2-3
clone_size: once
cdr3_nt: TGTGCCAGCGCCGGGCGGGGGGGCATAGATACGCAGTATTTT
cdr3_aa: CASAGRGGIDTQYF

v_call: TRBV6-4
d_call: TRBD1
j_call: TRBJ2-2
clone_size: NA
cdr3_nt: TGTGCCAGCAGGGACAGGTCCACCGGGGAGCTGTTTTTT
cdr3_aa: CASRDRSTGELFF

v_call: TRBV5-1
d_call: NA
j_call: TRBJ1-3
clone_size: NA
cdr3_nt: TGCGCCAGCAGCTCCGCCCAACCGGGATTCTCTGGAAACACCATATATTTT
cdr3_aa: CASSSAQPGFSGNTIYF

v_call: TRBV29-1
d_call: NA
j_call: TRBJ1-5
clone_size: once
cdr3_nt: TGCAGCGCCCTAGGGACGGGTCCCAATCAGCCCCAGCATTTT
cdr3_aa: CSALGTGPNQPQHF

v_call: TRBV7-6
d_call: NA
j_call: TRBJ2-2
clone_size: few
cdr3_nt: TGTGCCAGCAGGGAACTGGGCGGAGCAAACACCGGGGAGCTGTTTTTT
cdr3_aa: CASRELGGANTGELFF

v_call: TRBV27
d_call: TRBD1
j_call: TRBJ2-1
clone_size: NA
cdr3_nt: TGTGCCAGCAGACGGGGACAGGTAATCTACAATGAGCAGTTCTTC
cdr3_aa: CASRRGQVIYNEQFF

v_call: TRBV6-1
d_call: NA
j_call: TRBJ1-1
clone_size: NA
cdr3_nt: TGTGCCAGCAGTGACGGGGGGGCTGGGGCTTTCTTT
cdr3_aa: CASSDGGAGAFF

v_call: TRBV7-3
d_call: NA
j_call: TRBJ2-2
clone_size: NA
cdr3_nt: TGTGCCAGCAGCCGAGCGGAGCCCGGGGAGCTGTTTTTT
cdr3_aa: CASSRAEPGELFF

v_call: TRBV10-1
d_call: NA
j_call: TRBJ2-7
clone_size: NA
cdr3_nt: TGCGCCAGCAGTGAGGTGAACGGCGAGCAGTACTTC
cdr3_aa: CASSEVNGEQYF

v_call: TRBV7-3
d_call: NA
j_call: TRBJ2-3
clone_size: NA
cdr3_nt: TGTGCCAGCAGCCCCGGGACTGGTACAGATACGCAGTATTTT
cdr3_aa: CASSPGTGTDTQYF

v_call: TRBV6-1
d_call: NA
j_call: TRBJ2-7
clone_size: NA
cdr3_nt: TGTGCCAGCAGTGAAGGGGGGGTCTCCTACGAGCAGTACTTC
cdr3_aa: CASSEGGVSYEQYF

v_call: TRBV14
d_call: TRBD1
j_call: TRBJ2-7
clone_size: NA
cdr3_nt: TGTGCCAGCAGGGGGGGAGGGACAGGGCCCTATTCCCACGAGCAGTACTTC
cdr3_aa: CASRGGGTGPYSHEQYF

v_call: TRBV12-3/TRBV12-4
d_call: TRBD1
j_call: TRBJ2-7
clone_size: NA
cdr3_nt: TGTGCCAGCAGTCTAAGGGACAGGGACGAGCAGTACTTC
cdr3_aa: CASSLRDRDEQYF

v_call: TRBV15
d_call: NA
j_call: TRBJ2-5
clone_size: NA
cdr3_nt: TGTGCCACCAGCAGAGTAGCTGAGACCCAGTACTTC
cdr3_aa: CATSRVAETQYF

v_call: TRBV7-3
d_call: NA
j_call: TRBJ1-1
clone_size: NA
cdr3_nt: TGTGCCAGCAGCTACGATGGGGGAGCTGAAGCTTTCTTT
cdr3_aa: CASSYDGGAEAFF

v_call: TRBV6-5
d_call: TRBD1
j_call: TRBJ1-5
clone_size: NA
cdr3_nt: TGTGCCAGCGCACAGGGGTCGGTTCAGCCCCAGCATTTT
cdr3_aa: CASAQGSVQPQHF

v_call: TRBV5-5
d_call: NA
j_call: TRBJ2-6
clone_size: NA
cdr3_nt: TGTGCCAGCAGCCCACTCCCTGGGGCCAACGTCCTGACTTTC
cdr3_aa: CASSPLPGANVLTF

v_call: TRBV6-1
d_call: NA
j_call: TRBJ2-5
clone_size: NA
cdr3_nt: TGTGCCAGCAGTGAATTGGGGGGCGGAGAGACCCAGTACTTC
cdr3_aa: CASSELGGGETQYF

v_call: TRBV3-1/TRBV3-2
d_call: NA
j_call: TRBJ1-2
clone_size: NA
cdr3_nt: TGTGCCAGCAGCCAGTCCACTCGGGACCGCGGGAGCTATGGCTACACCTTC
cdr3_aa: CASSQSTRDRGSYGYTF

v_call: TRBV7-9
d_call: NA
j_call: TRBJ1-2
clone_size: NA
cdr3_nt: TGTGCCAGCAGCTTCCGGGACGGAGCTCGGGGCTACACCTTC
cdr3_aa: CASSFRDGARGYTF

v_call: TRBV19
d_call: TRBD2
j_call: TRBJ2-7
clone_size: few
cdr3_nt: TGTGCCAGTAGTATTGGCGGGGGGGTTTACGAGCAGTACTTC
cdr3_aa: CASSIGGGVYEQYF

v_call: TRBV6-5
d_call: NA
j_call: TRBJ1-6
clone_size: NA
cdr3_nt: TGTGCCAGCAGCCCGGACAGAATTAATTCACCCCTCCACTTT
cdr3_aa: CASSPDRINSPLHF

v_call: TRBV30
d_call: NA
j_call: TRBJ1-1
clone_size: NA
cdr3_nt: TGTGCCTGGAGTGTACTCTGGAACACTGAAGCTTTCTTT
cdr3_aa: CAWSVLWNTEAFF

v_call: TRBV12-3/TRBV12-4
d_call: TRBD2
j_call: TRBJ2-5
clone_size: NA
cdr3_nt: TGTGCCAGCAGACTAGCGGGGGGGGAGACCCAGTACTTC
cdr3_aa: CASRLAGGETQYF

v_call: TRBV30
d_call: TRBD2
j_call: TRBJ2-7
clone_size: NA
cdr3_nt: TGTGCCTGGGAGAAAACTAGCGGGGGAACCTACGAGCAGTACTTC
cdr3_aa: CAWEKTSGGTYEQYF

v_call: TRBV19
d_call: NA
j_call: TRBJ1-5
clone_size: few
cdr3_nt: TGTGCCAGTAGTATTTCAGAGGGGCAGCCCCAGCATTTT
cdr3_aa: CASSISEGQPQHF

v_call: TRBV19
d_call: TRBD1
j_call: TRBJ2-5
clone_size: NA
cdr3_nt: TGTGCCAGTAGTCCCCTCACAGGGGGCACAGAGACCCAGTACTTC
cdr3_aa: CASSPLTGGTETQYF

v_call: TRBV10-1
d_call: TRBD1
j_call: TRBJ2-7
clone_size: NA
cdr3_nt: TGCGCCAGCAGTGTACGACAGGGGGCTTACGAGCAGTACTTC
cdr3_aa: CASSVRQGAYEQYF

v_call: TRBV19
d_call: NA
j_call: TRBJ1-2
clone_size: once
cdr3_nt: TGTGCCAGTGGACAAGGGGAGGGTCACTATGGCTACACCTTC
cdr3_aa: CASGQGEGHYGYTF

v_call: TRBV24-1
d_call: NA
j_call: TRBJ1-1
clone_size: NA
cdr3_nt: TGTGCCACCAGTTCCAGGGGGAACACTGAAGCTTTCTTT
cdr3_aa: CATSSRGNTEAFF

v_call: TRBV15
d_call: NA
j_call: TRBJ1-5
clone_size: NA
cdr3_nt: TGTGCCACCAGCGACAAGACCAATCAGCCCCAGCATTTT
cdr3_aa: CATSDKTNQPQHF

v_call: TRBV30
d_call: TRBD1
j_call: TRBJ1-4
clone_size: NA
cdr3_nt: TGTGCCTGGGGGGAGGACAGGTTTAATGAAAAACTGTTTTTT
cdr3_aa: CAWGEDRFNEKLFF

v_call: TRBV30
d_call: NA
j_call: TRBJ1-1
clone_size: NA
cdr3_nt: TGTGCCTGGGGGCAGAACACTGAAGCTTTCTTT
cdr3_aa: CAWGQNTEAFF

v_call: TRBV7-6
d_call: TRBD1
j_call: TRBJ2-7
clone_size: NA
cdr3_nt: TGTGCCAGCAGCTTAGGTTCCCCGGGGACAGGGTCCTACGAGCAGTACTTC
cdr3_aa: CASSLGSPGTGSYEQYF

v_call: TRBV2
d_call: NA
j_call: TRBJ1-1
clone_size: NA
cdr3_nt: TGTGCCAGCAGTGAAAGTTGGACTGAAGCTTTCTTT
cdr3_aa: CASSESWTEAFF

v_call: TRBV15
d_call: TRBD1
j_call: TRBJ1-4
clone_size: NA
cdr3_nt: TGTGCCACCAGCAGAGAAGGACAGGAACTGTTTTTT
cdr3_aa: CATSREGQELFF

v_call: TRBV29-1
d_call: TRBD1
j_call: TRBJ1-2
clone_size: NA
cdr3_nt: TGCAGCGTTGGGGACAGATACTATGGCTACACCTTC
cdr3_aa: CSVGDRYYGYTF

v_call: TRBV18
d_call: NA
j_call: TRBJ1-2
clone_size: NA
cdr3_nt: TGTGCCAGCTCACCGCTGGGGGGCGCAAAGGGGATCTATGGCTACACCTTC
cdr3_aa: CASSPLGGAKGIYGYTF

v_call: TRBV6-2/TRBV6-3
d_call: NA
j_call: TRBJ2-4
clone_size: NA
cdr3_nt: TGTGCCAGCAGTACTTCACAGGGAACCAAAAACATTCAGTACTTC
cdr3_aa: CASSTSQGTKNIQYF

v_call: TRBV18
d_call: TRBD1
j_call: TRBJ1-5
clone_size: NA
cdr3_nt: TGTGCCAGCTCACCGGGACAGAACAATCAGCCCCAGCATTTT
cdr3_aa: CASSPGQNNQPQHF

v_call: TRBV11-2
d_call: NA
j_call: TRBJ1-2
clone_size: NA
cdr3_nt: TGTGCCAGCAGCAACCGGGACCCTTACTATGGCTACACCTTC
cdr3_aa: CASSNRDPYYGYTF

v_call: TRBV9
d_call: NA
j_call: TRBJ2-7
clone_size: NA
cdr3_nt: TGTGCCAGCAGCGTATACCCCTCGCGGCAGACCTACGAGCAGTACTTC
cdr3_aa: CASSVYPSRQTYEQYF

v_call: TRBV4-2
d_call: NA
j_call: TRBJ1-5
clone_size: NA
cdr3_nt: TGTGCCAGCAGCCAAGAAAATGGTTTGAGCAATCAGCCCCAGCATTTT
cdr3_aa: CASSQENGLSNQPQHF

v_call: TRBV29-1
d_call: NA
j_call: TRBJ2-3
clone_size: NA
cdr3_nt: TGCAGCGTTCCAAACCTCGGAGGGAGCGGAGATACGCAGTATTTT
cdr3_aa: CSVPNLGGSGDTQYF

v_call: TRBV6-6
d_call: TRBD1
j_call: TRBJ2-7
clone_size: NA
cdr3_nt: TGTGCCAGCAGTTGGACAGGGGTCTCCTACGAGCAGTACTTC
cdr3_aa: CASSWTGVSYEQYF

v_call: TRBV2
d_call: NA
j_call: TRBJ1-1
clone_size: NA
cdr3_nt: TGTGCCATCCTGAGACCGGGCCTCAACACTGAAGCTTTCTTT
cdr3_aa: CAILRPGLNTEAFF